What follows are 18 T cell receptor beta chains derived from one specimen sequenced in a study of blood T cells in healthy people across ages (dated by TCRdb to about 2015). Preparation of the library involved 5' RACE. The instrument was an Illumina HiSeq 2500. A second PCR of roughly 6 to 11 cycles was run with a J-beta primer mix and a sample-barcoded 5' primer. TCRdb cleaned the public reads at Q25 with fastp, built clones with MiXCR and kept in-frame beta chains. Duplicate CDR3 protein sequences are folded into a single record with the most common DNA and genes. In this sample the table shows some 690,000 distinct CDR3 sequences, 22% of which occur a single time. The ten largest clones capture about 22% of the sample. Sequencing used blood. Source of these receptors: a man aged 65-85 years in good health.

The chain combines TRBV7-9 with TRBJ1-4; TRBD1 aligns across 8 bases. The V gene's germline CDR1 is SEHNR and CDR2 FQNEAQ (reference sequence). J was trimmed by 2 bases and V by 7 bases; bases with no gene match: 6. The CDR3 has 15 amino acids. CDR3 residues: CASTDRGRTNEKLFF. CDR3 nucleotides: TGTGCCAGCACCGACAGGGGAAGGACTAATGAAAAACTGTTTTTT. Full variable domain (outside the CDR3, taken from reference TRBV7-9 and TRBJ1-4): DTGVSQNPRHKITKRGQNVTFRCDPISEHNRLYWYRQTLGQGPEFLTYFQNEAQLEKSRLLSDRFSAERPKGSFSTLEIQRTEQGDSAMYLCASTDRGRTNEKLFFGSGTQLSVL.

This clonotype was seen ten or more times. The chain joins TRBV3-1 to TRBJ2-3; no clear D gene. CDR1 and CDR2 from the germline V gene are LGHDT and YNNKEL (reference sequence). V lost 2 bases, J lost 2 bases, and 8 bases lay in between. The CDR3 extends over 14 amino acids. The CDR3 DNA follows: TGTGCCAGCAGCCAACAACACCTCACAGATACGCAGTATTTT. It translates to CASSQQHLTDTQYF.

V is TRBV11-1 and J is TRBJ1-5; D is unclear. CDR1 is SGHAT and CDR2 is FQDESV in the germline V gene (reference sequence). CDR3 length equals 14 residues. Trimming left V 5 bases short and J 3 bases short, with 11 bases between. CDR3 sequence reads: CASSKAGDNQPQHF. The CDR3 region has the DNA TGTGCCAGCAGCAAAGCCGGGGACAATCAGCCCCAGCATTTT.

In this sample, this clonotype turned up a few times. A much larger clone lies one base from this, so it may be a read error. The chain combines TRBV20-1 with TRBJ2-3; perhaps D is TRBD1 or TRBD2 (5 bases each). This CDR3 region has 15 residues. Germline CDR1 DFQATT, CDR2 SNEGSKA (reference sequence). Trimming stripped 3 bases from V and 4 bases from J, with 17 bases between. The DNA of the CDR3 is TGCAGTGCTAGTGGGGGACGGGGTTTTGCAGATACGCAGTATTTT. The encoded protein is CSASGGRGFADTQYF.

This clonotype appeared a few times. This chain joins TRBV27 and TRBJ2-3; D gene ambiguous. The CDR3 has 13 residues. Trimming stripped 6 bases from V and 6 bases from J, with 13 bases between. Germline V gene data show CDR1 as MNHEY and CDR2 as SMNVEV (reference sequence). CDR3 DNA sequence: TGTGCCAGCAGCATCCGAGGAACCGATACGCAGTATTTT. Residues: CASSIRGTDTQYF.

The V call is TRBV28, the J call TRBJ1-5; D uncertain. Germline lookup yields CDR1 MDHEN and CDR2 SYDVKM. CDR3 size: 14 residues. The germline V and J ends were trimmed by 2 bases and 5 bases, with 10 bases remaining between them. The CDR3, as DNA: TGTGCCAGCAGTTTAGGGTTGGTGGATCAGCCCCAGCATTTT. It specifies CASSLGLVDQPQHF.

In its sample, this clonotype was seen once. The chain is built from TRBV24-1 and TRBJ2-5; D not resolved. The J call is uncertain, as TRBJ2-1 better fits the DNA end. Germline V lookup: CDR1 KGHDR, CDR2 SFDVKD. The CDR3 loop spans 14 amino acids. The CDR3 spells CATSDLGLNNEQFF. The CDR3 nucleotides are TGTGCCACCAGTGATTTAGGGCTGAACAATGAGCAGTTCTTC.

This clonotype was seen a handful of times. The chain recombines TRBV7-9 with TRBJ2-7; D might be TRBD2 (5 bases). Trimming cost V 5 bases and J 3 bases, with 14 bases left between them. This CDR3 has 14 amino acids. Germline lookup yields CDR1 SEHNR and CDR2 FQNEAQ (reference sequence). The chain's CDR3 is CASSLGSGIYEQYV. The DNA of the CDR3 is TGTGCCAGCAGCCTGGGGAGCGGAATCTACGAGCAGTACGTC.

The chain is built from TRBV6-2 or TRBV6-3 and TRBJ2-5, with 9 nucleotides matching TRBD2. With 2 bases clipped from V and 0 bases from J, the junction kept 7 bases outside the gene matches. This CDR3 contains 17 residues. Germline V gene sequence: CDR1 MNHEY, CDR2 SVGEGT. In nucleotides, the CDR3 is TGTGCCAGCAGTTACGGTACGAGCGGGAGGTACCAAGAGACCCAGTACTTC. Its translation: CASSYGTSGRYQETQYF.

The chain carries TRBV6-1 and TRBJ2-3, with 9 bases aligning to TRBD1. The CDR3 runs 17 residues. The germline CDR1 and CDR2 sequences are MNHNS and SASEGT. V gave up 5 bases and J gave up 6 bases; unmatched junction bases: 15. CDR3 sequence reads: CASSLNPTGGPQDTQYF. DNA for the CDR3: TGTGCCAGCAGTCTTAACCCCACAGGGGGCCCACAGGATACGCAGTATTTT.

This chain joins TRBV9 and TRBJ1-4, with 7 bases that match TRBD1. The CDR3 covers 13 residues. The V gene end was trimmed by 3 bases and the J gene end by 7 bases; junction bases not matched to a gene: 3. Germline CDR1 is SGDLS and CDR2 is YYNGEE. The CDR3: CASSAGTVEKLFF. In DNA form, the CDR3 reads TGTGCCAGCAGCGCCGGGACAGTTGAAAAACTGTTTTTT.

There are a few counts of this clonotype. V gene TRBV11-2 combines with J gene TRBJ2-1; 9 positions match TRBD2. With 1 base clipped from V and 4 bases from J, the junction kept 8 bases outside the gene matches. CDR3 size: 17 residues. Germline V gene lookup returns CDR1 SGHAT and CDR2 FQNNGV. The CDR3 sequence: CASSLVLGSGGYNEQFF. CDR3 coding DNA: TGTGCCAGCAGCTTAGTTTTGGGTAGCGGGGGATACAATGAGCAGTTCTTC.

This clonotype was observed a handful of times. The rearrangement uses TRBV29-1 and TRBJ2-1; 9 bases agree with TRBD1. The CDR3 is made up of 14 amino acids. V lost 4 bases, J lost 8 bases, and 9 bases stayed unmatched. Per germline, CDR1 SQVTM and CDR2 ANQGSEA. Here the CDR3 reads CSVGIGQGTHEQFF. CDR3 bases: TGCAGCGTTGGTATAGGACAGGGGACACATGAGCAGTTCTTC.

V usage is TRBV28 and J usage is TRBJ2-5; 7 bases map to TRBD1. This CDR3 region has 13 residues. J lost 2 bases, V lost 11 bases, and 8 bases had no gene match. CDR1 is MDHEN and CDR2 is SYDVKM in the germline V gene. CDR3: CAVPGQTQETQYF. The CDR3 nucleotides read TGTGCCGTGCCGGGACAGACGCAAGAGACCCAGTACTTC.

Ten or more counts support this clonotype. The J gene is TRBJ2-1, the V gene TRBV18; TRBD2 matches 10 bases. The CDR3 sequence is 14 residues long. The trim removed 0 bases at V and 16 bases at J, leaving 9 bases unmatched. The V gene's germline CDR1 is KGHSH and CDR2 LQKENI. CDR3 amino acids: CASSPPVVAGGDFF. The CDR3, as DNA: TGTGCCAGCTCACCACCGGTGGTAGCGGGAGGTGATTTCTTC.

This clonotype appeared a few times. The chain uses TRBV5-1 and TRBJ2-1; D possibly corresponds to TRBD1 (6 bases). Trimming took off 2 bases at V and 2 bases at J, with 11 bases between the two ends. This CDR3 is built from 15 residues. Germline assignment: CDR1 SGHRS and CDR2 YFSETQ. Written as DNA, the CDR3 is TGCGCCAGCAGCTTAGCGACAGGTACCTACAATGAGCAGTTCTTC. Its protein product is CASSLATGTYNEQFF.

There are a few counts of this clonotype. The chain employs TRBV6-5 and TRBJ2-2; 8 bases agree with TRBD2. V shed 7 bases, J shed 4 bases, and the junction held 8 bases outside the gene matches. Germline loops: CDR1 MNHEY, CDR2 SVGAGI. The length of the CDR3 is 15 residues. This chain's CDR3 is CASTRAGVGTGELFF. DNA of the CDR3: TGTGCCAGCACTAGAGCGGGGGTTGGCACCGGGGAGCTGTTTTTT.

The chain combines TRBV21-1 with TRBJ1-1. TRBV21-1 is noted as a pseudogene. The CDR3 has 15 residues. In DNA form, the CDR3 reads TGTGCCAGCAGCAATATTCGCACAATGAACACTGAAGCTTTCTTT. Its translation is CASSNIRTMNTEAFF.